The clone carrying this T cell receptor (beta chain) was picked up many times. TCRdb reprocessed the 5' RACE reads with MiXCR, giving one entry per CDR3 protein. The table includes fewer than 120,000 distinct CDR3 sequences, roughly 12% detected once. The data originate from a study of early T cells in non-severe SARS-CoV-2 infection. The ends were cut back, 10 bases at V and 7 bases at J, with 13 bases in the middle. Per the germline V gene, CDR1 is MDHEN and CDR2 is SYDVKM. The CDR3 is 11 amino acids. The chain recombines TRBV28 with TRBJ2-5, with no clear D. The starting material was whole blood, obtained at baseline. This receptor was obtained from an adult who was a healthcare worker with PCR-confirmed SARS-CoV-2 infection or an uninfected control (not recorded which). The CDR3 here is CATKGWRTQYF. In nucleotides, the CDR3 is TGTGCCACCAAAGGGTGGCGGACCCAGTACTTC.